Presented here are 10 T cell receptor beta chains from one specimen sequenced in a study of molecular identifiers for immune sequencing clone quantification. MiXCR, run by TCRdb on the PCR reads, gives a single entry per CDR3 protein. This sample carries roughly 630,000 distinct CDR3 sequences, roughly 27% of them seen once, and the ten largest clones take approximately 0.75%. The sequenced material came from naive CD8+ T cells from blood, with Jurkat cell RNA spiked in. Noted subset: FACS-sorted CD8+CD4-CCR7+CD45RA+ naive T cells. Receptors originate from a human donor in good health. Some libraries in this study had Jurkat cell RNA spiked in.

CDR3 protein: CASSLPRNMENTGELFF. In DNA, the CDR3 is TGTGCCAGCAGCTTACCCCGAAACATGGAGAACACCGGGGAGCTGTTTTTT. This chain connects TRBV7-6 to TRBJ2-2; D is unclear. The V gene lost 2 bases and the J gene lost 1 base, with 14 bases spanning the gap. Germline V lookup: CDR1 SGHVS, CDR2 FNYEAQ. This CDR3 spans 17 amino acids.

The rearrangement joins TRBV12-3 or TRBV12-4 to TRBJ2-1; D unclear. CDR3 length: 14 amino acids. Trimming pared 1 base from V and 10 bases from J, leaving 14 bases between. The CDR3 DNA sequence: TGTGCCAGCAGTTTAGGTACCACTCCTTTCGAGCAGTTCTTC. Protein: CASSLGTTPFEQFF.

The chain carries TRBV27 and TRBJ1-6; TRBD1 is a possible D gene (6 bases). The CDR3 is made up of 17 amino acids. Germline V gene data show CDR1 as MNHEY and CDR2 as SMNVEV (reference sequence). V was pared by 2 bases and J by 8 bases, with 19 bases between. CDR3 residues: CASSLEGGAGFYSPLHF. In DNA form, the CDR3 reads TGTGCCAGCAGTTTAGAGGGGGGGGCTGGTTTTTATTCACCCCTCCACTTT.

This clonotype was seen at least ten times. The rearrangement links TRBV9 to TRBJ2-3; 8 nucleotides align to TRBD2. This CDR3 has 15 amino acids. The V and J ends lost 5 bases and 4 bases, in that order; junction bases with no gene match: 9. Germline CDR1 is SGDLS and CDR2 is YYNGEE. The CDR3 DNA reads TGTGCCAGCAGTCCAGCGGGAGAAGGGGCAGATACGCAGTATTTT. Its translation is CASSPAGEGADTQYF.

The chain links TRBV6-5 to TRBJ2-7, with 8 bases fitting TRBD1. V shed 6 bases and J 2 bases; nucleotides not matched to a gene: 6. The CDR3 covers 14 residues. Per the germline V gene, CDR1 is MNHEY and CDR2 is SVGAGI. As DNA, the CDR3 is TGTGCCAGCAGCCCCGACAGGGGACCCTACGAGCAGTACTTC. It yields the protein CASSPDRGPYEQYF.

V and J are TRBV9 and TRBJ1-2; D gene uncertain. The CDR3 runs 15 residues. The germline V gene has CDR1 SGDLS and CDR2 YYNGEE. Deletions cut 0 bases from V and 1 base from J, with 10 bases between. The CDR3 region is CASSVGGVYNYGYTF. In DNA form, the CDR3 reads TGTGCCAGCAGCGTAGGAGGAGTTTATAACTATGGCTACACCTTC.

V is TRBV6-2 or TRBV6-3 and J is TRBJ2-7, with 7 bases that match TRBD1. The CDR3 is 16 residues long. The V and J ends lost 3 bases and 0 bases, in that order; junction bases with no gene match: 8. The V gene's germline CDR1 is MNHEY and CDR2 SVGEGT. The CDR3 here is CASSYSPGQSSYEQYF. CDR3 in DNA: TGTGCCAGCAGTTATTCACCGGGACAGAGCTCCTACGAGCAGTACTTC.

This clonotype was seen a few times. The V call is TRBV6-2 or TRBV6-3, the J call TRBJ2-3; TRBD2 is a possible D gene (5 bases). The length of the CDR3 is 12 residues. Germline CDR1 MNHEY, CDR2 SVGEGT. V was trimmed by 5 bases and J by 7 bases, leaving 10 bases between them. CDR3 sequence reads: CASSPGLYTQYF. CDR3 in DNA: TGTGCCAGCAGTCCCGGACTGTATACGCAGTATTTT.

This clonotype was picked up many times. The J gene is TRBJ1-1, the V gene TRBV7-9, with 11 nucleotides matching TRBD1. This CDR3 region has 17 residues. Germline trimming cut 0 bases from V and 0 bases from J; bases unmatched to any gene: 3. In germline, CDR1 is SEHNR, CDR2 FQNEAQ (reference sequence). The CDR3 bases are TGTGCCAGCAGCTTAGCCGGGACAGGGGGATTGAACACTGAAGCTTTCTTT. This encodes CASSLAGTGGLNTEAFF.

This clonotype was recorded many times. V gene TRBV20-1 combines with J gene TRBJ2-7; tentative D call: TRBD1 (5 bases). The CDR3 is 16 amino acids. Trimming removed 0 bases from V and 3 bases from J, with 18 bases in between. CDR1 is DFQATT, CDR2 SNEGSKA, per germline (reference sequence). CDR3 protein: CSAREDTFGPFYEQYF. The CDR3 DNA is TGCAGTGCTAGAGAGGACACGTTCGGGCCTTTCTACGAGCAGTACTTC.